The entry below gives a single T cell receptor (beta chain) sequence along with its context. What it binds is unknown. Primed by a sample-barcoded 5' primer and a J-beta primer mix, a second PCR proceeded for about 6 to 11 cycles. MiXCR was run by TCRdb on the 5' RACE reads, yielding one entry per CDR3 protein. Of approximately 770,000 distinct CDR3 sequences in the sample, 58% were seen once. This record comes from a study of blood T cells in healthy people across ages. General study points: Estimates of total diversity, which came from one million sequenced T cells, were considered to be underestimates.

The V and J ends lost 2 bases and 5 bases respectively, with 10 bases between them. The CDR3 length is 13 residues. Germline-derived CDR1 and CDR2 are MNHEY and SVGEGT. The TCR originated in a young man in good health. This chain joins TRBV6-2 or TRBV6-3 and TRBJ2-7, with D possibly TRBD1 on 6 matching bases. The sequencing input was blood. The CDR3 is CASSYNRDHEQYF. The CDR3 coding sequence is TGTGCCAGCAGTTACAACAGGGACCACGAGCAGTACTTC.